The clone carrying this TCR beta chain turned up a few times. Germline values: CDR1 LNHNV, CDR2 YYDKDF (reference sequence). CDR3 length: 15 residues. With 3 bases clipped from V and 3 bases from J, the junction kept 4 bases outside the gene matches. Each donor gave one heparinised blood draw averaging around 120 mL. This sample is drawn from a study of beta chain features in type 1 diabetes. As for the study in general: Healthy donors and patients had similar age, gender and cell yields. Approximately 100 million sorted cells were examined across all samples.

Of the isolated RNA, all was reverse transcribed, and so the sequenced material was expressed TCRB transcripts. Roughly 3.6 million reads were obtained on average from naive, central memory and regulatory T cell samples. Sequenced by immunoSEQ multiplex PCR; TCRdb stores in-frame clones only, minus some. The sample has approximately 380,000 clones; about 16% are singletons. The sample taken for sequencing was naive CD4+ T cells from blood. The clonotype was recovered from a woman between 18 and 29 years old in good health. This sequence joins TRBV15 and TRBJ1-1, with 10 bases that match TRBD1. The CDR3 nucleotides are TGTGCCACCAGCAGTAAGGGACAGGGGTACACTGAAGCTTTCTTT. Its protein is CATSSKGQGYTEAFF.